This T cell receptor beta chain was recorded in a study of CD8 T cells in ankylosing spondylitis. General observations from the study: Disease-linked clones reportedly concentrated significantly in matched ankylosing spondylitis synovial fluid. What appeared characteristic of ankylosing spondylitis blood was a TCR beta motif of several highly homologous variants.

A quantitative 5'-RACE method, one with molecular barcodes, was used to make TCR beta libraries. TCRdb used MiXCR to reprocess the 5' RACE reads, holding one entry per CDR3 protein. Of some 200,000 distinct CDR3 sequences in the sample, 9.5% to 15% were seen once. This clonotype was found a few times. Its antigen is unidentified. The sequenced material came from blood, either unsorted or a sorted T cell fraction (not recorded which). This receptor was obtained from a male donor with ankylosing spondylitis or in good health (not recorded which).

The chain's CDR3 is CASSSGEFYEQYF. In nucleotides, the CDR3 is TGTGCCAGTAGTAGCGGAGAGTTCTACGAGCAGTACTTC. This sequence joins TRBV19 and TRBJ2-7; D unresolved. V lost 4 bases and J 3 bases, leaving 10 bases between the germline ends. The length of the CDR3 is 13 residues. The germline V gene has CDR1 LNHDA and CDR2 SQIVND (reference sequence).